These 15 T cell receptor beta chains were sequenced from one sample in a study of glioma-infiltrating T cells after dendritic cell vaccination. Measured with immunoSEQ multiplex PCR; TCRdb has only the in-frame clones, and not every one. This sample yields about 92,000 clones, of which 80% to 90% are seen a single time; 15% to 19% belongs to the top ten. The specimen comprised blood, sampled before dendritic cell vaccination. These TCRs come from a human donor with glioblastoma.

The chain's CDR3 is CAISDGRQGNQPQHF. The CDR3, as DNA: TGTGCCATCAGTGATGGGAGACAGGGCAATCAGCCCCAGCATTTT. This chain links TRBV10-3 with TRBJ1-5; a possible D gene is TRBD1 (6 bases). The germline V gene has CDR1 ENHRY and CDR2 SYGVKD. The V end was cut by 3 bases, the J end by 2 bases, with 11 bases between. CDR3 size: 15 residues.

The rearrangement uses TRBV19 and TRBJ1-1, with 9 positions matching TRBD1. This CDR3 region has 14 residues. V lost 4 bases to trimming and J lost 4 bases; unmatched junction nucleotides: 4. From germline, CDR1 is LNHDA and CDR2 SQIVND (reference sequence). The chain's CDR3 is CASSRTGVGTEAFF. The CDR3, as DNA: TGTGCCAGTAGTAGGACAGGGGTCGGCACTGAAGCTTTCTTT.

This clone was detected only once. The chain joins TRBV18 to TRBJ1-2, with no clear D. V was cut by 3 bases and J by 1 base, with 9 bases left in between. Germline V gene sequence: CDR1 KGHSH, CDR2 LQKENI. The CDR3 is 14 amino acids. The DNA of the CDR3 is TGTGCCAGCTCACCCGACACCAGTAACTATGGCTACACCTTC. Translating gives CASSPDTSNYGYTF.

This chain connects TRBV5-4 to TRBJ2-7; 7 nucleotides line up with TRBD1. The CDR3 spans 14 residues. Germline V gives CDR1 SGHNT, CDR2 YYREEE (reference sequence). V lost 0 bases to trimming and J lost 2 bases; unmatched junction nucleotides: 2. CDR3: CASSLEGAAYEQYF. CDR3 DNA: TGTGCCAGCAGCTTGGAGGGGGCAGCCTACGAGCAGTACTTC.

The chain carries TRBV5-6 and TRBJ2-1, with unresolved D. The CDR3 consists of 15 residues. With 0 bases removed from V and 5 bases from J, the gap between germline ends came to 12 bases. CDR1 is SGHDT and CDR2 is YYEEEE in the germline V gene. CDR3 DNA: TGTGCCAGCAGCTTGGCCAAACGGAGCCACAATGAGCAGTTCTTC. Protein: CASSLAKRSHNEQFF.

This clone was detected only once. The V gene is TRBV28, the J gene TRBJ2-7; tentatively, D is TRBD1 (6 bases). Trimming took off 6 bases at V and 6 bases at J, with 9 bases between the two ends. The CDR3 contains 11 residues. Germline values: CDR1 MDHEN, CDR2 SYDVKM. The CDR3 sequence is CASRDSTEQYF. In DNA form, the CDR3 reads TGTGCCAGCAGGGACAGTACCGAGCAGTACTTC.

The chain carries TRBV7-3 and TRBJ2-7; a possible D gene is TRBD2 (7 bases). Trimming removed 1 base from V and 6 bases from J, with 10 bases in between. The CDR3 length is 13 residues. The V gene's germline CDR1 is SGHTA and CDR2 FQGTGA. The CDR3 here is CASSLIAGAEQYF. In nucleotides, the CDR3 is TGTGCCAGCAGCTTAATTGCGGGGGCCGAGCAGTACTTC.

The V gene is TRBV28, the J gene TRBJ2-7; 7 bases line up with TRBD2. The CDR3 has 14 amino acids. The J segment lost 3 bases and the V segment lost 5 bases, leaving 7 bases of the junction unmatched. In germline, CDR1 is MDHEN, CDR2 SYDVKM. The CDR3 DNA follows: TGTGCCAGCAGTCGACGGGGACTAATCTACGAGCAGTACTTC. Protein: CASSRRGLIYEQYF.

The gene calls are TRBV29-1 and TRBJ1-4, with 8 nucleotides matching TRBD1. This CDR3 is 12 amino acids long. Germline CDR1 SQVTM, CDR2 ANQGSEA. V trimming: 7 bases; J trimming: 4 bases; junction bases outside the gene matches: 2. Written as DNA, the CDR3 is TGCAGCGGGACAGGGATTAATGAAAAACTGTTTTTT. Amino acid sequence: CSGTGINEKLFF.

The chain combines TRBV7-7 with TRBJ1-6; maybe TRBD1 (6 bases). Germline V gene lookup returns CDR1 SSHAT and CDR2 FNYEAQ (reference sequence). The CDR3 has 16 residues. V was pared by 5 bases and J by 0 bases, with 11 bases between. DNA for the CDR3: TGTGCCAGCAGCCGGACAGCGAGCTCCTATAATTCACCCCTCCACTTT. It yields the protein CASSRTASSYNSPLHF.

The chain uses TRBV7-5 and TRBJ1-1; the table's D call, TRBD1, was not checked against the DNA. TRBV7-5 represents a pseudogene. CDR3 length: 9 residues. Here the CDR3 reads CVRRGLAFF. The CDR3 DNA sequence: TGTGTCAGAAGGGGGCTTGCTTTCTTT.

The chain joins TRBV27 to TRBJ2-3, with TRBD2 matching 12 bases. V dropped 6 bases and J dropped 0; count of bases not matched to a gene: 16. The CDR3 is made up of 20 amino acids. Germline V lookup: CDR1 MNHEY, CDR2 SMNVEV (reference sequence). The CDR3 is CASRKRGTSGGPDSTDTQYF. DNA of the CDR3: TGTGCCAGCAGGAAACGGGGTACTAGCGGGGGGCCTGATAGCACAGATACGCAGTATTTT.

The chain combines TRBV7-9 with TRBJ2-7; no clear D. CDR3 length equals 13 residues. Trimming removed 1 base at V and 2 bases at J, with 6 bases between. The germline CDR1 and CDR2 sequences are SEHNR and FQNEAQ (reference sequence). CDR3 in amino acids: CASSLGLAYEQYF. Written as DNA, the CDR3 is TGTGCCAGCAGCTTAGGGCTAGCCTACGAGCAGTACTTC.

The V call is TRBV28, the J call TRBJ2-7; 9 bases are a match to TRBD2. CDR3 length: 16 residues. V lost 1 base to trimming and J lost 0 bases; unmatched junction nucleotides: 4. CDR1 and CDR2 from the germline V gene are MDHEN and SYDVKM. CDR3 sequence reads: CASSLYATSGSYEQYF. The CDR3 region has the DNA TGTGCCAGCAGTTTATATGCGACTAGCGGCTCCTACGAGCAGTACTTC.

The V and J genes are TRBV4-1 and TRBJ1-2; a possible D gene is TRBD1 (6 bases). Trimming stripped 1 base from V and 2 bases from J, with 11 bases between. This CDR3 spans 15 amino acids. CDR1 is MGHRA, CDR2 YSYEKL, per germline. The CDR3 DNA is TGCGCCAGCAGCCAAGTGGGGGCCGAAAACTATGGCTACACCTTC. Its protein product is CASSQVGAENYGYTF.